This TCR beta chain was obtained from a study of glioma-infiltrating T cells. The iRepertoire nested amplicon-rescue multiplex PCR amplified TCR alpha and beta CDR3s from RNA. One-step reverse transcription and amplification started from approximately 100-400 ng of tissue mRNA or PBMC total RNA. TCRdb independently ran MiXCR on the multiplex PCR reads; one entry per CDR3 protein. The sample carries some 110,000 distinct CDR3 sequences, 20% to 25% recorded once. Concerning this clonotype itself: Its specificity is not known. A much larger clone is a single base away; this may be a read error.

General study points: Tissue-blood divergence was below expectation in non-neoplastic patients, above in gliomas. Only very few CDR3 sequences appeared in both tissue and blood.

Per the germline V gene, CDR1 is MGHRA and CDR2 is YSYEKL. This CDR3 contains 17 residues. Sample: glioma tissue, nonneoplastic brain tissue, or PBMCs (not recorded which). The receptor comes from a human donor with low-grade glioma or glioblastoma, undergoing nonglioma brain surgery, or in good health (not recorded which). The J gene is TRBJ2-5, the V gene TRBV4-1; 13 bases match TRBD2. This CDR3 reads CASIQRRTSGSGETQYF. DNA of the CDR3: TGCGCCAGCATCCAAAGACGGACTAGCGGGAGCGGTGAGACCCAGTACTTC.